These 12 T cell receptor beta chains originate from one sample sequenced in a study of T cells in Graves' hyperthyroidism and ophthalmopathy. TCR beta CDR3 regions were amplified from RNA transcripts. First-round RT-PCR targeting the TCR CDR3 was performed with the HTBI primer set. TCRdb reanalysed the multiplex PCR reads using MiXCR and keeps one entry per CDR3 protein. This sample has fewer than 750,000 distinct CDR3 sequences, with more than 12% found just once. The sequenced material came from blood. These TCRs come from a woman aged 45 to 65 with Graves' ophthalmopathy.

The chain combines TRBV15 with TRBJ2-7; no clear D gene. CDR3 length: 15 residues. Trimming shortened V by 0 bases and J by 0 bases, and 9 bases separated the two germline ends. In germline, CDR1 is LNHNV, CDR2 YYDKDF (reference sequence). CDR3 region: CATSRDEASSYEQYF. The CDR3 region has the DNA TGTGCCACCAGCAGAGATGAGGCGAGCTCCTACGAGCAGTACTTC.

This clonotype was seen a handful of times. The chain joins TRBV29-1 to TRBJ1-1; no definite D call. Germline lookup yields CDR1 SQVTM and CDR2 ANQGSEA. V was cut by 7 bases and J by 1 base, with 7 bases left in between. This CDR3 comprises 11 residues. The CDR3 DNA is TGCAGCGCGTTTTGGAACACTGAAGCTTTCTTT. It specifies CSAFWNTEAFF.

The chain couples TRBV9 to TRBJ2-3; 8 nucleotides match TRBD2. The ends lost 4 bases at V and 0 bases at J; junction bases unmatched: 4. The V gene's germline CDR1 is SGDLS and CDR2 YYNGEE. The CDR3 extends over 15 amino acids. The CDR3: CASSQRERSTDTQYF. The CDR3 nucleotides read TGTGCCAGCAGCCAGCGGGAGAGGAGCACAGATACGCAGTATTTT.

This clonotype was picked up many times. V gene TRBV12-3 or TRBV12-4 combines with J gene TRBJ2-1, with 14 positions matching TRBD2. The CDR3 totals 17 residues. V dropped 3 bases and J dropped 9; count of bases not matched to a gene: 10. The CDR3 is CASSLYTGLAGVGEQFF. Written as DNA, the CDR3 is TGTGCCAGCAGTTTGTATACGGGACTAGCGGGAGTGGGTGAGCAGTTCTTC.

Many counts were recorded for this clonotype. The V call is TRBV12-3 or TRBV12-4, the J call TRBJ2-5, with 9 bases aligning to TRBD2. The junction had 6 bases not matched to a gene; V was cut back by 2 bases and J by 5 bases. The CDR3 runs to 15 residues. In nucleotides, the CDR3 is TGTGCCAGCAGTTTATTAGCGGGAGAGTGGGAGACCCAGTACTTC. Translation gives CASSLLAGEWETQYF.

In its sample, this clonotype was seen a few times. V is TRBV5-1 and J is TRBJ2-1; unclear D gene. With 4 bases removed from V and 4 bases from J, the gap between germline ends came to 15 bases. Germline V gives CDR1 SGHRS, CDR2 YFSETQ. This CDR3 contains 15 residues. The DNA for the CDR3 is TGCGCCAGCAGCGCCGACGCGGCGAATTACAATGAGCAGTTCTTC. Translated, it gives CASSADAANYNEQFF.

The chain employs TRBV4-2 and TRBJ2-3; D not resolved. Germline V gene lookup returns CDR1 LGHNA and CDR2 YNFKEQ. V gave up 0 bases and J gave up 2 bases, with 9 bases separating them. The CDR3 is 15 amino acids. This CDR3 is CASSQEQKNTDTQYF. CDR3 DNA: TGTGCCAGCAGCCAAGAACAGAAAAACACAGATACGCAGTATTTT.

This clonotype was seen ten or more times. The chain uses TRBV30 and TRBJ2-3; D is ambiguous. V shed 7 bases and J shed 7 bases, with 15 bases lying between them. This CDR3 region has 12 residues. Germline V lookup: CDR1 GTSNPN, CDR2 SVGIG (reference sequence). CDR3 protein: CASPGGSHTQYF. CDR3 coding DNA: TGTGCCTCCCCGGGCGGTAGTCATACGCAGTATTTT.

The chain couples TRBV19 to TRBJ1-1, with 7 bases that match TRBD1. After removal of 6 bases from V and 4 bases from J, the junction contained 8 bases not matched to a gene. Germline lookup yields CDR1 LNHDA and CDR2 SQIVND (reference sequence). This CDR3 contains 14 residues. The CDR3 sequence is CASSKKPGGTEAFF. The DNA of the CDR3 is TGTGCCAGTAGCAAGAAACCAGGGGGCACTGAAGCTTTCTTT.

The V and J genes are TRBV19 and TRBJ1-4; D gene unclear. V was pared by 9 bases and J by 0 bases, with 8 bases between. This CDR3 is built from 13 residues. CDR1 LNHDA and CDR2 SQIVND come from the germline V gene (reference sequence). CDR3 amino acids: CASTTTTNEKLFF. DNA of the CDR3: TGTGCCAGCACGACAACAACTAATGAAAAACTGTTTTTT.

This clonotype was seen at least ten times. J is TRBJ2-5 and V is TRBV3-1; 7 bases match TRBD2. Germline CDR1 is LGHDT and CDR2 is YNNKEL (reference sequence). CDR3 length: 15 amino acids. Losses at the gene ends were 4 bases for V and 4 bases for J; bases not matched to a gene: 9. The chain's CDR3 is CASSPGPGEGETQYF. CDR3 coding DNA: TGTGCCAGCAGCCCGGGTCCGGGGGAGGGAGAGACCCAGTACTTC.

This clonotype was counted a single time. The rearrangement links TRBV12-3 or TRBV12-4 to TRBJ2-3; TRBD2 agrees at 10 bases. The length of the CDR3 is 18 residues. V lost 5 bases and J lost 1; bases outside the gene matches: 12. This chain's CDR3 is CASSPALAGVSRTDTQYF. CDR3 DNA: TGTGCCAGCAGTCCCGCGCTAGCGGGAGTGTCACGCACAGATACGCAGTATTTT.